These 10 T cell receptor beta chains were sequenced from one sample in a study of cytomegalovirus exposure and HLA in healthy donors. TCRdb keeps only in-frame clones here, not all; method: immunoSEQ multiplex PCR. The sample carries roughly 130,000 clones, 80% to 90% recorded once. Sequencing was performed on PBMCs. The receptors shown here come from a man aged 18-30 years in good health and CMV-seronegative.

V usage is TRBV7-8 and J usage is TRBJ2-7; D not certain. CDR3 length equals 12 residues. V lost 1 base and J lost 7, with 8 bases in between. Per the germline V gene, CDR1 is SGHVS and CDR2 is FQNEAQ. The CDR3 DNA sequence: TGTGCCAGCAGCTTAGGTGTTTATGAGCAGTACTTC. Residues: CASSLGVYEQYF.

The chain joins TRBV25-1 to TRBJ1-3, with a weak D call TRBD1 (5 bases). Germline CDR1 is MGHDK and CDR2 is SYGVNS. The CDR3 is 18 residues long. Trimming left V 3 bases short and J 0 bases short, with 18 bases between. In nucleotides, the CDR3 is TGTGCCAGCAGTGATTCTCGGGGGGTATCCTTCTCTGGAAACACCATATATTTT. Translated: CASSDSRGVSFSGNTIYF.

This chain connects TRBV6-1 to TRBJ1-1; tentatively, D is TRBD1 (5 bases). V was pared by 8 bases and J by 1 base, with 11 bases between. Looked up from germline, CDR1 is MNHNS and CDR2 is SASEGT. The CDR3 sequence is 13 residues long. CDR3 DNA sequence: TGTGCCAGCGCCAGGGTGGCGAACACTGAAGCTTTCTTT. Its translation is CASARVANTEAFF.

This chain uses TRBV16 with TRBJ1-4; D perhaps matches TRBD1 (6 bases). CDR1 and CDR2 (germline): KGHSY, FQNENV. V dropped 6 bases and J dropped 5 bases, with 10 bases sitting between them. The length of the CDR3 is 13 residues. CDR3 sequence reads: CASRQGRNEKLFF. Here the CDR3 DNA reads TGTGCCAGCAGACAGGGTCGAAATGAAAAACTGTTTTTT.

V gene TRBV13 combines with J gene TRBJ2-5; D possibly corresponds to TRBD1 (7 bases). Trimming stripped 0 bases from V and 5 bases from J, with 13 bases between. The CDR3 totals 15 residues. CDR1 is PRHDT and CDR2 is FYEKMQ in the germline V gene (reference sequence). CDR3 protein: CASSLGTGRIETQYF. CDR3 nucleotide sequence: TGTGCCAGCAGCTTAGGGACAGGGAGGATTGAGACCCAGTACTTC.

The rearrangement uses TRBV9 and TRBJ2-1; D is uncertain. From germline, CDR1 is SGDLS and CDR2 YYNGEE. Trimming stripped 0 bases from V and 4 bases from J, with 8 bases between. CDR3 length equals 14 residues. The CDR3 is CASSVEATYNEQFF. CDR3 bases: TGTGCCAGCAGCGTAGAAGCTACTTACAATGAGCAGTTCTTC. Full variable domain (rest looked up from reference TRBV9 and TRBJ2-1): DSGVTQTPKHLITATGQRVTLRCSPRSGDLSVYWYQQSLDQGLQFLIQYYNGEERAKGNILERFSAQQFPDLHSELNLSSLELGDSALYFCASSVEATYNEQFFGPGTRLTVL.

This rearrangement joins TRBV6-5 to TRBJ2-7; a weak D match, TRBD2 (6 bases). CDR1 and CDR2 from the germline V gene are MNHEY and SVGAGI. The CDR3 is 14 residues long. Deletions cut 8 bases from V and 0 bases from J, with 14 bases between. The CDR3 protein is CASRRGVGSYEQYF. The DNA for the CDR3 is TGTGCCAGCCGGAGGGGAGTCGGCTCCTACGAGCAGTACTTC.

The chain employs TRBV19 and TRBJ2-3; 7 bases are a match to TRBD2. The CDR3 contains 14 residues. V shed 3 bases and J 3 bases; nucleotides not matched to a gene: 3. Looked up from germline, CDR1 is LNHDA and CDR2 is SQIVND (reference sequence). The CDR3 DNA sequence: TGTGCCAGTAGTATGTACGGGAGGACAGATACGCAGTATTTT. This codes for CASSMYGRTDTQYF.

CDR3 residues: CASRTGINEKLFF. CDR3 bases: TGTGCCAGCAGGACAGGGATTAATGAAAAACTGTTTTTT. The chain uses TRBV27 and TRBJ1-4, with 7 bases fitting TRBD1. Trimming cost V 6 bases and J 4 bases; bases outside gene matches: 2. The CDR3 runs 13 residues. CDR1 MNHEY and CDR2 SMNVEV come from the germline V gene (reference sequence).

V is TRBV5-4 and J is TRBJ1-4; 9 bases line up with TRBD1. CDR1 is SGHNT and CDR2 is YYREEE in the germline V gene (reference sequence). V lost 4 bases, J lost 7 bases, and 5 bases stayed unmatched. This CDR3 spans 14 amino acids. The CDR3 sequence: CASSRDRVGEKLFF. The CDR3 nucleotides read TGTGCCAGCAGCCGGGACAGGGTGGGTGAAAAACTGTTTTTT. The whole variable domain, filled in from reference TRBV5-4 and TRBJ1-4, reads ETGVTQSPTHLIKTRGQQVTLRCSSQSGHNTVSWYQQALGQGPQFIFQYYREEENGRGNFPPRFSGLQFPNYSSELNVNALELDDSALYLCASSRDRVGEKLFFGSGTQLSVL.